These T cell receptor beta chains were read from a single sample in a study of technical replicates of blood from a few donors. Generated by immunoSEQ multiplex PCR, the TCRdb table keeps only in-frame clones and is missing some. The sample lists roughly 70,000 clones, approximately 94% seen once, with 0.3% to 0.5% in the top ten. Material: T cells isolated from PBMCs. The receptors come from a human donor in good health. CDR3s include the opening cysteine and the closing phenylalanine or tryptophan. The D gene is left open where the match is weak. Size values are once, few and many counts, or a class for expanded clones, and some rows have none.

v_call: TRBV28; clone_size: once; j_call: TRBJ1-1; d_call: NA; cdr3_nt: TGTGCCAGCAGTCTGACAGGCCCTGGGGAAGCTTTCTTT; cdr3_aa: CASSLTGPGEAFF
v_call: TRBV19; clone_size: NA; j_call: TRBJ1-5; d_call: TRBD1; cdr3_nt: TGTGCCAGTAGTACGACAGGGAATCAGCCCCAGCATTTT; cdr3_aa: CASSTTGNQPQHF
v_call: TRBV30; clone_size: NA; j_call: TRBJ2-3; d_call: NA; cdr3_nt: TGTGCCTGGATGGCAGGGACTAGCACAGATACGCAGTATTTT; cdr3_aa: CAWMAGTSTDTQYF
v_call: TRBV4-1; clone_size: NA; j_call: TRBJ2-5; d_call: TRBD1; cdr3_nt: TGCGCCAGCAGCAATGCTGGGACAGGCGAAGAGACCCAGTACTTC; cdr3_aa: CASSNAGTGEETQYF
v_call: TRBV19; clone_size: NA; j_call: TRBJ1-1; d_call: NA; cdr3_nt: TGTGCCAGTAGTCCCCGAGAAGAGATCGACACTGAAGCTTTCTTT; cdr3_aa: CASSPREEIDTEAFF
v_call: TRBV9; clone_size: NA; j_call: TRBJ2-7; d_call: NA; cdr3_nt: TGTGCCAGCAGCGTAGGTACGGGAACGACCTACGAGCAGTACTTC; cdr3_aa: CASSVGTGTTYEQYF
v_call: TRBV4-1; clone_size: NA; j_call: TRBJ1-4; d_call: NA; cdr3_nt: TGCGCCAGCAGCCTACAGCCAAGTATAGTAGTAGGCGATGAAAAACTGTTTTTT; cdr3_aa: CASSLQPSIVVGDEKLFF
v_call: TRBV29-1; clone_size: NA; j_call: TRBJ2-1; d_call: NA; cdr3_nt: TGCAGCGTTGAGATGGACTATAGCTCCTACAATGAGCAGTTCTTC; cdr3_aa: CSVEMDYSSYNEQFF
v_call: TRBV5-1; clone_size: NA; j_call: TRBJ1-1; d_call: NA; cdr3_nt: TGCGCCAGCAGCTTTAATGAGGGTACGGTTACTGAAGCTTTCTTT; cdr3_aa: CASSFNEGTVTEAFF
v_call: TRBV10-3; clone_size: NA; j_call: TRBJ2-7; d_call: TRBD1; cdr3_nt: TGTGCCATCAGTCTGAAGGACAGGGCCGAGCAGTACTTC; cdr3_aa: CAISLKDRAEQYF
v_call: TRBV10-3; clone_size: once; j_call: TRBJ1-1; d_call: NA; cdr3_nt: TGTGCCATCAGTGACCCGGCAGGGCCTACTGAAGCTTTCTTT; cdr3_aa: CAISDPAGPTEAFF
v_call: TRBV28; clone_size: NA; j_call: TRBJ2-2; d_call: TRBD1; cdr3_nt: TGTGCCAGCACCGACGGGGGACAGGGAAGAGGATGGACCGGGGAGCTGTTTTTT; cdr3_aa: CASTDGGQGRGWTGELFF
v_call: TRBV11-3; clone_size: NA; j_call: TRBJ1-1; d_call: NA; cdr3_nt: TGTGCCAGCAGCCCTACCCGCCTAGACACTGAAGCTTTCTTT; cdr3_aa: CASSPTRLDTEAFF